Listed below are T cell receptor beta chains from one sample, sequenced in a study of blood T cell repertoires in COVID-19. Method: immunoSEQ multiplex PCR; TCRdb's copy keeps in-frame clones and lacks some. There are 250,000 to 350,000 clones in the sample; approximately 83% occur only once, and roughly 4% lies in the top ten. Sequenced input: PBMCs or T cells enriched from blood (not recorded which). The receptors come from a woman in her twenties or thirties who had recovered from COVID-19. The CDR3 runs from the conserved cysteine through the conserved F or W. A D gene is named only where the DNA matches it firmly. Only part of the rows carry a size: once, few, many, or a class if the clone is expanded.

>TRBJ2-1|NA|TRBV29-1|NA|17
CSTWGQGHSSSYNEQFF
TGCAGCACCTGGGGTCAGGGGCACTCCAGCTCCTACAATGAGCAGTTCTTC
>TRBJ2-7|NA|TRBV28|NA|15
CASSSLPGGGYEQYF
TGTGCCAGCAGTTCACTACCAGGGGGAGGCTACGAGCAGTACTTC
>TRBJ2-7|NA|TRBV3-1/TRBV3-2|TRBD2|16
CASRPTGRGGAYEQYF
TGTGCCAGCAGACCTACCGGCCGCGGGGGGGCTTACGAGCAGTACTTC
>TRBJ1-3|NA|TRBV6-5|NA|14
CASSKHDSGNTIYF
TGTGCCAGCAGCAAACATGACTCTGGAAACACCATATATTTT
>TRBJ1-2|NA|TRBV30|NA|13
CAWSSDFNYGYTF
TGTGCCTGGAGTTCCGACTTTAACTATGGCTACACCTTC
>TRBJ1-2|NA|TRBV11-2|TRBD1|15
CASSTGQGMGYGYTF
TGTGCCAGCAGCACGGGACAGGGGATGGGATATGGCTACACCTTC
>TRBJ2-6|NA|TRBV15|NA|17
CATSAILRSSGANVLTF
TGTGCCACCAGCGCAATCCTACGGAGCTCTGGGGCCAACGTCCTGACTTTC
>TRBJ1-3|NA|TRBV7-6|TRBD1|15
CASSHGTASGNTIYF
TGTGCCAGCAGCCATGGGACAGCCTCTGGAAACACCATATATTTT
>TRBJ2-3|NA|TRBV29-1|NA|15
CSVEESVPPGDTQYF
TGCAGCGTTGAAGAATCAGTTCCCCCGGGAGATACGCAGTATTTT
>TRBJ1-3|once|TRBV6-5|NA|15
CASTLGGNSGNTIYF
TGTGCCAGCACCTTGGGGGGGAATTCTGGAAACACCATATATTTT
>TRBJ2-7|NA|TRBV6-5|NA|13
CARLETCGYEQYF
TGTGCCAGACTCGAAACTTGCGGCTACGAGCAGTACTTC
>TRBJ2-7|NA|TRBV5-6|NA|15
CASSLAPREPYEQYF
TGTGCCAGCAGCTTGGCCCCTAGGGAGCCCTACGAGCAGTACTTC
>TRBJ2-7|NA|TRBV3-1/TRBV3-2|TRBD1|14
CASSQGQGVVEQYF
TGTGCCAGCAGCCAAGGCCAGGGGGTGGTCGAGCAGTACTTC
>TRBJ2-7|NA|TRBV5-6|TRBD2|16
CASSLAGGNLGNEQYF
TGTGCCAGCAGCTTGGCCGGGGGGAATTTGGGCAACGAGCAGTACTTC
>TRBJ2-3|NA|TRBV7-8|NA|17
CASTGNTLTSSTDTQYF
TGTGCCAGCACGGGGAACACCCTCACTTCTAGCACAGATACGCAGTATTTT
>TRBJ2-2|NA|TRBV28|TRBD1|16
CASSLFPGRGPGELFF
TGTGCCAGCAGTTTATTTCCGGGCAGGGGGCCCGGGGAGCTGTTTTTT
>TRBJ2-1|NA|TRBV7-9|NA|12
CASSLQEGEQFF
TGTGCCAGCAGCTTACAGGAGGGGGAGCAGTTCTTC
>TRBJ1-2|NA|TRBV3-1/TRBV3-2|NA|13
CASSQDWGGGYTF
TGTGCCAGCAGCCAAGATTGGGGAGGTGGCTACACCTTC
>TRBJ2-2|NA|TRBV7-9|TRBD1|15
CASSLATGVAGELFF
TGTGCCAGCAGCTTAGCTACAGGGGTGGCCGGGGAGCTGTTTTTT
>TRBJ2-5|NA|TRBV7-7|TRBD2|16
CASSVGGLAGRETQYF
TGTGCCAGCAGCGTCGGGGGGCTAGCGGGTAGGGAGACCCAGTACTTC
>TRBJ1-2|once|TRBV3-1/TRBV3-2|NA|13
CASSREGGYGYTF
TGTGCCAGCAGCCGTGAGGGCGGCTATGGCTACACCTTC
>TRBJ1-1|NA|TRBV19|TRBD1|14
CASTLTGMATEAFF
TGTGCCAGTACGTTGACAGGGATGGCCACTGAAGCTTTCTTT